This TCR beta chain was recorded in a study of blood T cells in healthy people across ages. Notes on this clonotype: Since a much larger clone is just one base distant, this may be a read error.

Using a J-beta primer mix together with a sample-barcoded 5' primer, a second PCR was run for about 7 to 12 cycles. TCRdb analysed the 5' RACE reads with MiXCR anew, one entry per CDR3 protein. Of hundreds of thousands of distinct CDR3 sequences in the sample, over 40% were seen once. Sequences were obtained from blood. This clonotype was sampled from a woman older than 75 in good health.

This chain's CDR3 is CATSREGYPKAFF. The DNA of the CDR3 is TGTGCCACCAGCAGAGAAGGGTATCCTAAAGCTTTCTTT. The chain carries TRBV15 and TRBJ1-1; D is undetermined. Between the trimmed V and J ends, which lost 0 bases and 9 bases, there was a span of 11 bases. There are 13 residues in the CDR3. Germline V CDR1 and CDR2: LNHNV, YYDKDF (reference sequence).